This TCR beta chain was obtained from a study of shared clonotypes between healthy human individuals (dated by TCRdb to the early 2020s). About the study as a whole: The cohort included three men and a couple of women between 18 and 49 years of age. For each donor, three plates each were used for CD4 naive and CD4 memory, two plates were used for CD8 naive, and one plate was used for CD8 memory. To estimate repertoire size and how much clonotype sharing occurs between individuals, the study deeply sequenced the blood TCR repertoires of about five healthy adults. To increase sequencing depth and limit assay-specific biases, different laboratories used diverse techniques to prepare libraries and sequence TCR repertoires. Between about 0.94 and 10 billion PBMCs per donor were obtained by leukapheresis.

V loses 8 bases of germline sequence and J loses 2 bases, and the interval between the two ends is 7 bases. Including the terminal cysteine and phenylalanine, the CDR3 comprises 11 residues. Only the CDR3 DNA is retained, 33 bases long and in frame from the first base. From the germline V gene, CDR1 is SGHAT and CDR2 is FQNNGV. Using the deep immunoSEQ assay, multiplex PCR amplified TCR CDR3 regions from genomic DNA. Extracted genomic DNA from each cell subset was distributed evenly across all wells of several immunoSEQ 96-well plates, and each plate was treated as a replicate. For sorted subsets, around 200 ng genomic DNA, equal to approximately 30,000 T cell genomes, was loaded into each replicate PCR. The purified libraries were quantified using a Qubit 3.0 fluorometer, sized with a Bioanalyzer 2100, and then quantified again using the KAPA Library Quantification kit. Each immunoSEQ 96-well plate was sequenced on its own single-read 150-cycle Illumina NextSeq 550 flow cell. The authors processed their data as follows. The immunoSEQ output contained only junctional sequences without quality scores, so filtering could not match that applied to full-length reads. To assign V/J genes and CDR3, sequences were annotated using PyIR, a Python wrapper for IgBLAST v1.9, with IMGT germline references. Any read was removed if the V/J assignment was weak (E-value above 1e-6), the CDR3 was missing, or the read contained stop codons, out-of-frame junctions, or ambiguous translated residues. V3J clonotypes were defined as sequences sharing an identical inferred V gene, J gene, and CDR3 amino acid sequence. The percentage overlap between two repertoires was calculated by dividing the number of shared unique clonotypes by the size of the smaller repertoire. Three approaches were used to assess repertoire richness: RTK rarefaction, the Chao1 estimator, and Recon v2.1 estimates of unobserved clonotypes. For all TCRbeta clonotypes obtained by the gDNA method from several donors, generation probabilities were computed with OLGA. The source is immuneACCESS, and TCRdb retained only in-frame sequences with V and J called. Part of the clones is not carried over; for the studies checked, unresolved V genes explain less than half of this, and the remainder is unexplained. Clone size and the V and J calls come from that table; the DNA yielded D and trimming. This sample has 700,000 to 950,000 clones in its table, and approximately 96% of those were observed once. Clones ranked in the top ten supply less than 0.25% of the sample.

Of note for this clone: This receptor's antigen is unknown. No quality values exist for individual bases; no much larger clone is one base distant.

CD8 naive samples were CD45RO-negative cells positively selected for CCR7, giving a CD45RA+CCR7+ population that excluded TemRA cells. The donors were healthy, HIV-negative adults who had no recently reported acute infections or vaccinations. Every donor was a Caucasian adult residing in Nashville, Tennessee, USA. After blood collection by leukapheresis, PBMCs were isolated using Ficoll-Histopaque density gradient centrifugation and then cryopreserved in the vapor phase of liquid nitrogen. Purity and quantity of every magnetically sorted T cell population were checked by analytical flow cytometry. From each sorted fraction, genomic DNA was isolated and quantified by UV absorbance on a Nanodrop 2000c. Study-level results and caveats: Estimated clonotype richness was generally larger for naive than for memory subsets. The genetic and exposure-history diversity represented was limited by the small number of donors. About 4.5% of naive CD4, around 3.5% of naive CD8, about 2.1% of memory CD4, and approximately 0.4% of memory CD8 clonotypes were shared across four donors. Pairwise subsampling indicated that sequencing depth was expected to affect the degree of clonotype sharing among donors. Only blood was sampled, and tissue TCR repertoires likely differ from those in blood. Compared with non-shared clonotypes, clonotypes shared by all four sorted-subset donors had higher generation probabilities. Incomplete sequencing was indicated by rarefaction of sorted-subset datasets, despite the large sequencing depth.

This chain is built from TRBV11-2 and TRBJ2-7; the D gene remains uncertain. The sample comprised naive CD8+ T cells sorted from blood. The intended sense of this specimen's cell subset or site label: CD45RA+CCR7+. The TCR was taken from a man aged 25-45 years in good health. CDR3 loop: CASALAYEQYF. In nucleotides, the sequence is TGTGCCAGCGCTCTGGCCTACGAGCAGTACTTC.